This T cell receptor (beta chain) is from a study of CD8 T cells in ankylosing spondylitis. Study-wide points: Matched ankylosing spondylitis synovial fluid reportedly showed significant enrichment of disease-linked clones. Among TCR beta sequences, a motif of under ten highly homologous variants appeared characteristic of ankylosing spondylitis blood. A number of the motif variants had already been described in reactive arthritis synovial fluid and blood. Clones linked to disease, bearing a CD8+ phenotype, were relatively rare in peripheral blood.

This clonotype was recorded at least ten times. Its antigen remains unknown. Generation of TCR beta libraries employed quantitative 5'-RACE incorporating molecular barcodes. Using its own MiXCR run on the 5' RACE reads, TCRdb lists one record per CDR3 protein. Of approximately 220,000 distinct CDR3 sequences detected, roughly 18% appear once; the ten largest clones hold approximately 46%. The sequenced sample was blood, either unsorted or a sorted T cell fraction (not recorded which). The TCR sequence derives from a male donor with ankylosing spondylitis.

The CDR3 DNA reads TGCAGCGTTCCTCGGACAGAGATCTCCTACAATGAGCAGTTCTTC. The encoded protein is CSVPRTEISYNEQFF. The chain uses TRBV29-1 and TRBJ2-1; possible D gene TRBD1, 6 bases. The CDR3 covers 15 residues. V was pared by 5 bases and J by 0 bases, with 14 bases between. Germline V lookup: CDR1 SQVTM, CDR2 ANQGSEA.